Listed below are T cell receptor beta chains from one sample, sequenced in a study of blood T cell repertoires in COVID-19. Sequenced by immunoSEQ multiplex PCR; TCRdb stores in-frame clones only, minus some. Of more than 120,000 clones listed, about nine tenths are singletons. Sample: peripheral blood. Source of these receptors: a middle-aged man who had recovered from COVID-19. Each CDR3 is given with its conserved first and last residue. Rows may omit the clone size; those that give it use once, few, many or a size class.

len: 14; v_gene: TRBV3-1/TRBV3-2; j_gene: TRBJ2-3; abundance: .; CDR3aa: CASSQELALDTQYF
len: 13; v_gene: TRBV29-1; j_gene: TRBJ2-7; abundance: .; CDR3aa: CSVEDRANYEQYF
len: 15; v_gene: TRBV27; j_gene: TRBJ2-3; abundance: .; CDR3aa: CASRKSPVSTDTQYF
len: 17; v_gene: TRBV7-2; j_gene: TRBJ2-5; abundance: few; CDR3aa: CASSLAIPGQARETQYF
len: 14; v_gene: TRBV20-1; j_gene: TRBJ1-5; abundance: .; CDR3aa: CSASNADSNQPQHF
len: 18; v_gene: TRBV4-2; j_gene: TRBJ2-7; abundance: .; CDR3aa: CASSQELLGQGVPYEQYF
len: 15; v_gene: TRBV6-5; j_gene: TRBJ1-5; abundance: .; CDR3aa: CASSSGQGAYQPQHF
len: 16; v_gene: TRBV6-1; j_gene: TRBJ1-5; abundance: .; CDR3aa: CASSDTGLVRDQPQHF
len: 14; v_gene: TRBV6-5; j_gene: TRBJ1-6; abundance: .; CDR3aa: CASSSGQGYSPLHF
len: 12; v_gene: TRBV11-2; j_gene: TRBJ2-7; abundance: .; CDR3aa: CASSLDLGPQYF
len: 14; v_gene: TRBV7-8; j_gene: TRBJ2-1; abundance: .; CDR3aa: CASSLATGTNEQFF
len: 17; v_gene: TRBV7-9; j_gene: TRBJ1-1; abundance: few; CDR3aa: CASSLMGQGVVNTEAFF
len: 12; v_gene: TRBV5-1; j_gene: TRBJ1-1; abundance: .; CDR3aa: CASSSDFNEAFF
len: 13; v_gene: TRBV6-5; j_gene: TRBJ1-1; abundance: few; CDR3aa: CASNGQGARPAFF
len: 13; v_gene: TRBV7-9; j_gene: TRBJ1-1; abundance: once; CDR3aa: CASTSQGGTEAFF
len: 14; v_gene: TRBV19; j_gene: TRBJ2-1; abundance: .; CDR3aa: CASSITGSYNEQFF
len: 14; v_gene: TRBV18; j_gene: TRBJ2-1; abundance: .; CDR3aa: CASSPTGPYNEQFF
len: 15; v_gene: TRBV2; j_gene: TRBJ2-3; abundance: .; CDR3aa: CASSESPAGADTQYF
len: 20; v_gene: TRBV15; j_gene: TRBJ2-3; abundance: .; CDR3aa: CATSRVTSGGFSGSADTQYF
len: 14; v_gene: TRBV6-5; j_gene: TRBJ2-7; abundance: .; CDR3aa: CASSYSRSGYEQYF
len: 17; v_gene: TRBV3-1/TRBV3-2; j_gene: TRBJ2-6; abundance: few; CDR3aa: CASSHSGSNSGANVLTF
len: 18; v_gene: TRBV4-3; j_gene: TRBJ2-3; abundance: .; CDR3aa: CASSQEPRGSESTDTQYF
len: 15; v_gene: TRBV10-3; j_gene: TRBJ2-3; abundance: .; CDR3aa: CAIRRDYLYTDTQYF
len: 16; v_gene: TRBV6-2/TRBV6-3; j_gene: TRBJ2-1; abundance: .; CDR3aa: CASSPPGLAGYNEQFF
len: 14; v_gene: TRBV30; j_gene: TRBJ2-3; abundance: .; CDR3aa: CAWSWAPSTDTQYF
len: 15; v_gene: TRBV5-8; j_gene: TRBJ1-2; abundance: .; CDR3aa: CASSIGTGRNYGYTF
len: 14; v_gene: TRBV7-2; j_gene: TRBJ1-2; abundance: .; CDR3aa: CASSSGQGLYGYTF